Listed below are T cell receptor beta chains from one sample, sequenced in a study of human T cells and chemical hapten exposure. TCRdb reanalysed the RACE reads using MiXCR and keeps one entry per CDR3 protein. The top ten clones hold roughly 7.9% of a sample with 300,000 to 350,000 distinct CDR3 sequences, around 6.9% of them seen once. Source: whole blood, taken in connection with sensitization to the hapten diphenylcyclopropenone (DPC). The receptor source for this set is a woman between 18 and 29 years old with alopecia areata. Some clones in this sample may be carry-over from other donors' samples. Each CDR3 is given with its conserved first and last residue. The order of the fields is CDR3 length, D gene, J gene, V gene, clone size, CDR3 protein, CDR3 DNA. D genes are given only for firm matches. The size entry is marked missing in some rows and otherwise reads once, few, many or a size class.

length: 13; D: -; J: TRBJ1-1; V: TRBV12-3/TRBV12-4; size: many; CDR3: CASSKGGGTEAFF; DNA: TGTGCCAGCAGTAAGGGGGGTGGCACTGAAGCTTTCTTT
length: 16; D: -; J: TRBJ1-2; V: TRBV6-5; size: few; CDR3: CASTRTLRTSNYGYTF; DNA: TGTGCCAGCACAAGGACCCTCAGAACCTCTAACTATGGCTACACCTTC
length: 15; D: -; J: TRBJ2-7; V: TRBV20-1; size: -; CDR3: CSARDQTRNSYEQYF; DNA: TGCAGTGCTAGAGATCAGACGCGGAACTCCTACGAGCAGTACTTC
length: 12; D: TRBD1; J: TRBJ2-5; V: TRBV5-1; size: -; CDR3: CASTDREETQYF; DNA: TGCGCCAGTACGGACAGGGAAGAGACCCAGTACTTC
length: 18; D: -; J: TRBJ1-6; V: TRBV3-1; size: -; CDR3: CASSQEVSGSSYNSPLHF; DNA: TGTGCCAGCAGCCAAGAGGTTTCAGGGAGCTCCTATAATTCACCCCTCCACTTT
length: 19; D: TRBD1; J: TRBJ2-6; V: TRBV5-1; size: few; CDR3: CASSLAARTGASGANVLTF; DNA: TGCGCCAGCAGCTTGGCCGCGAGGACAGGTGCCTCTGGGGCCAACGTCCTGACTTTC
length: 13; D: TRBD2; J: TRBJ2-5; V: TRBV7-2; size: -; CDR3: CASSVSGDVTQYF; DNA: TGTGCCAGCAGCGTTAGCGGGGATGTGACCCAGTACTTC
length: 17; D: -; J: TRBJ1-2; V: TRBV28; size: many; CDR3: CASSLIGSSLVGYGYTF; DNA: TGTGCCAGCAGTCTGATCGGCAGTAGCCTTGTAGGCTATGGCTACACCTTC
length: 16; D: -; J: TRBJ2-3; V: TRBV2; size: few; CDR3: CASSGVAVPSTDTQYF; DNA: TGTGCCAGCAGTGGAGTCGCAGTCCCTAGCACAGATACGCAGTATTTT
length: 15; D: TRBD1; J: TRBJ1-4; V: TRBV7-9; size: few; CDR3: CASSLFGTGNEKLFF; DNA: TGTGCCAGCAGCTTATTTGGGACAGGGAATGAAAAACTGTTTTTT
length: 16; D: TRBD1; J: TRBJ2-5; V: TRBV5-1; size: few; CDR3: CASSQPGTGGQETQYF; DNA: TGCGCCAGCAGCCAGCCCGGGACAGGGGGACAAGAGACCCAGTACTTC
length: 14; D: -; J: TRBJ2-3; V: TRBV3-1; size: -; CDR3: CASSRDYPTDTQYF; DNA: TGTGCCAGCAGCCGAGACTATCCCACAGATACGCAGTATTTT
length: 18; D: TRBD2; J: TRBJ2-3; V: TRBV20-1; size: many; CDR3: CSARSRGSGGGSTDTQYF; DNA: TGCAGTGCTAGAAGCAGAGGGTCGGGCGGGGGAAGCACAGATACGCAGTATTTT
length: 15; D: -; J: TRBJ1-1; V: TRBV25-1; size: -; CDR3: CASSERGAGNTEAFF; DNA: TGTGCCAGCAGTGAACGGGGTGCGGGAAACACTGAAGCTTTCTTT
length: 13; D: -; J: TRBJ2-7; V: TRBV6-5; size: few; CDR3: CASSYSGMGEQYF; DNA: TGTGCCAGCAGTTACTCAGGGATGGGAGAGCAGTACTTC
length: 15; D: TRBD2; J: TRBJ2-7; V: TRBV9; size: many; CDR3: CASSPQMGLAVEQYF; DNA: TGTGCCAGCAGCCCTCAAATGGGACTAGCGGTGGAGCAGTACTTC
length: 12; D: -; J: TRBJ2-5; V: TRBV29-1; size: many; CDR3: CSGRATKETQYF; DNA: TGCAGCGGCCGGGCCACTAAAGAGACCCAGTACTTC
length: 19; D: TRBD2; J: TRBJ2-3; V: TRBV4-3; size: -; CDR3: CASSQTLAGGAGERDTQYF; DNA: TGCGCCAGCAGCCAAACCCTAGCGGGGGGGGCAGGAGAAAGAGATACGCAGTATTTT
length: 14; D: -; J: TRBJ2-1; V: TRBV5-1; size: many; CDR3: CASSLWTDFNEQFF; DNA: TGCGCCAGCAGCTTGTGGACGGACTTCAATGAGCAGTTCTTC
length: 15; D: -; J: TRBJ2-1; V: TRBV6-5; size: -; CDR3: CASSYSDRDYNEQFF; DNA: TGTGCCAGCAGTTACTCGGACAGAGACTACAATGAGCAGTTCTTC
length: 14; D: -; J: TRBJ1-1; V: TRBV12-3/TRBV12-4; size: -; CDR3: CASSLGGVLAEAFF; DNA: TGTGCCAGCAGTTTAGGGGGGGTTTTGGCTGAAGCTTTCTTT
length: 14; D: -; J: TRBJ2-2; V: TRBV7-3; size: few; CDR3: CASSPGEDTGELFF; DNA: TGTGCCAGCAGCCCCGGGGAAGATACCGGGGAGCTGTTTTTT
length: 16; D: -; J: TRBJ2-7; V: TRBV6-2/TRBV6-3; size: -; CDR3: CASSYSSGSSSYEQYF; DNA: TGTGCCAGCAGTTACTCGTCAGGGAGTTCCTCCTACGAGCAGTACTTC
length: 14; D: -; J: TRBJ1-5; V: TRBV18; size: few; CDR3: CASSPPGRDQPQHF; DNA: TGTGCCAGCTCACCACCTGGGAGGGATCAGCCCCAGCATTTT
length: 14; D: -; J: TRBJ2-3; V: TRBV28; size: -; CDR3: CASTAIGGTDTQYF; DNA: TGTGCCAGCACCGCTATCGGGGGCACAGATACGCAGTATTTT
length: 13; D: TRBD1; J: TRBJ2-3; V: TRBV29-1; size: few; CDR3: CSVFKGTEDTQYF; DNA: TGCAGCGTCTTTAAAGGGACAGAAGATACGCAGTATTTT
length: 15; D: -; J: TRBJ2-4; V: TRBV12-3/TRBV12-4; size: -; CDR3: CASSVRGLGGNIQYF; DNA: TGTGCCAGCAGTGTTAGGGGGTTAGGGGGAAACATTCAGTACTTC
length: 9; D: -; J: TRBJ2-5; V: TRBV4-3; size: few; CDR3: CASSQDPGF; DNA: TGCGCCAGCAGCCAAGATCCGGGCTTC
length: 14; D: -; J: TRBJ2-5; V: TRBV5-1; size: -; CDR3: CASSHRQNRETQYF; DNA: TGCGCCAGCAGCCATCGACAGAACAGGGAGACCCAGTACTTC
length: 12; D: -; J: TRBJ2-7; V: TRBV10-3; size: many; CDR3: CAISETSYEQYF; DNA: TGTGCCATCAGTGAGACCAGTTACGAGCAGTACTTC
length: 13; D: -; J: TRBJ2-3; V: TRBV28; size: many; CDR3: CASSASTTDTQYF; DNA: TGTGCCAGCAGTGCCTCGACTACAGATACGCAGTATTTT
length: 13; D: TRBD1; J: TRBJ2-5; V: TRBV10-3; size: -; CDR3: CAITGDSQETQYF; DNA: TGTGCCATCACCGGGGACAGCCAAGAGACCCAGTACTTC
length: 15; D: TRBD1; J: TRBJ1-1; V: TRBV4-3; size: few; CDR3: CASSQGQSGDTEAFF; DNA: TGCGCCAGCAGCCAGGGACAGTCTGGGGACACTGAAGCTTTCTTT
length: 17; D: TRBD1; J: TRBJ1-1; V: TRBV7-6; size: -; CDR3: CASSVTDRGSEDTEAFF; DNA: TGTGCCAGCAGCGTTACGGACAGGGGGTCCGAGGACACTGAAGCTTTCTTT
length: 13; D: -; J: TRBJ2-1; V: TRBV11-2; size: many; CDR3: CASSLVAYNEQFF; DNA: TGTGCCAGCAGCTTAGTTGCCTATAATGAGCAGTTCTTC
length: 16; D: -; J: TRBJ2-4; V: TRBV3-1; size: few; CDR3: CASSHPAGSLGNIQYF; DNA: TGTGCCAGCAGCCATCCCGCGGGATCCTTGGGGAACATTCAGTACTTC
length: 12; D: -; J: TRBJ2-5; V: TRBV12-3/TRBV12-4; size: many; CDR3: CASSMGPGAQYF; DNA: TGTGCCAGCAGTATGGGACCCGGGGCCCAGTACTTC
length: 14; D: -; J: TRBJ1-6; V: TRBV20-1; size: many; CDR3: CSVPQSSYNSPLHF; DNA: TGCAGTGTCCCACAGAGCTCCTATAATTCACCCCTCCACTTT
length: 14; D: -; J: TRBJ2-1; V: TRBV6-2/TRBV6-3; size: -; CDR3: CASSYTFQGGEQFF; DNA: TGTGCCAGCAGTTACACCTTTCAGGGTGGCGAGCAGTTCTTC
length: 13; D: TRBD1; J: TRBJ2-5; V: TRBV20-1; size: -; CDR3: CSAEGQGQETQYF; DNA: TGCAGTGCGGAGGGACAGGGGCAAGAGACCCAGTACTTC
length: 16; D: -; J: TRBJ1-2; V: TRBV5-1; size: many; CDR3: CASSFTAGQGIYGYTF; DNA: TGCGCCAGCAGCTTTACGGCGGGCCAGGGGATCTATGGCTACACCTTC
length: 13; D: -; J: TRBJ1-1; V: TRBV6-5; size: -; CDR3: CASSYVRRTEAFF; DNA: TGTGCCAGCAGTTACGTTCGGCGGACTGAAGCTTTCTTT
length: 16; D: -; J: TRBJ2-1; V: TRBV4-3; size: many; CDR3: CASSQESGVGGNEQFF; DNA: TGCGCCAGCAGCCAAGAGTCAGGGGTGGGGGGCAATGAGCAGTTCTTC
length: 12; D: -; J: TRBJ2-7; V: TRBV20-1; size: -; CDR3: CSAPVVTYEQYF; DNA: TGCAGTGCTCCGGTGGTCACCTACGAGCAGTACTTC
length: 14; D: TRBD1; J: TRBJ1-2; V: TRBV3-1; size: -; CDR3: CASAIGQGHYGYTF; DNA: TGTGCCAGCGCCATCGGACAGGGGCACTATGGCTACACCTTC
length: 14; D: -; J: TRBJ2-1; V: TRBV12-3/TRBV12-4; size: few; CDR3: CASSPRTDDNEQFF; DNA: TGTGCCAGCAGCCCCCGGACAGACGACAATGAGCAGTTCTTC
length: 12; D: TRBD2; J: TRBJ2-3; V: TRBV20-1; size: many; CDR3: CSFGGGTDTQYF; DNA: TGCAGTTTCGGGGGGGGGACGGATACGCAGTATTTT
length: 15; D: TRBD2; J: TRBJ2-7; V: TRBV5-1; size: -; CDR3: CASSFGTSGLYEQYF; DNA: TGCGCCAGCAGCTTCGGGACTAGCGGGCTCTACGAGCAGTACTTC
length: 14; D: -; J: TRBJ2-3; V: TRBV5-4; size: -; CDR3: CASSLTGSGDTQYF; DNA: TGTGCCAGCAGCCTGACCGGAAGCGGAGATACGCAGTATTTT
length: 15; D: -; J: TRBJ2-1; V: TRBV29-1; size: many; CDR3: CSPVSGAGRYGEQFF; DNA: TGCAGCCCTGTGAGTGGGGCAGGGAGGTATGGTGAGCAGTTCTTC
length: 16; D: -; J: TRBJ2-2; V: TRBV20-1; size: many; CDR3: CSAREARTTNTGELFF; DNA: TGCAGTGCTAGAGAGGCCCGGACGACGAACACCGGGGAGCTGTTTTTT
length: 12; D: -; J: TRBJ2-7; V: TRBV28; size: many; CDR3: CASISPSREQYF; DNA: TGTGCCAGCATTAGCCCCTCCCGCGAGCAGTACTTC